This T cell receptor (beta chain) was observed in a study of cytomegalovirus exposure and HLA in healthy donors. General study points: The study carried out a later analysis of TCR beta sequences. It associated approximately 15,000 of them with specific HLA alleles at a false discovery rate of 0.05.

The V gene lost 1 base and the J gene lost 4 bases, with 13 bases spanning the gap. There are 15 residues in the CDR3. Germline lookup yields CDR1 LNHNV and CDR2 YYDKDF (reference sequence). 60 Vbeta and 13 Jbeta primers were used in PCR. Sequencing was performed with immunoSEQ multiplex PCR; in TCRdb, only in-frame clones are kept and a portion is missing. The sample includes 82,000 or so clones, around 10% of them seen just once. Despite likely unrecorded immune exposures, the donors were nominally healthy at the time of sampling. For this clone: What it binds is not known.

The sequence derives from a man aged 55 to 70 in good health and CMV-seropositive. Input material: PBMCs. The rearrangement links TRBV15 to TRBJ1-2; D ambiguous. The CDR3, as DNA: TGTGCCACCAGCAGAGGAGAGGGAATCATCTATGGCTACACCTTC. Translated, it gives CATSRGEGIIYGYTF.